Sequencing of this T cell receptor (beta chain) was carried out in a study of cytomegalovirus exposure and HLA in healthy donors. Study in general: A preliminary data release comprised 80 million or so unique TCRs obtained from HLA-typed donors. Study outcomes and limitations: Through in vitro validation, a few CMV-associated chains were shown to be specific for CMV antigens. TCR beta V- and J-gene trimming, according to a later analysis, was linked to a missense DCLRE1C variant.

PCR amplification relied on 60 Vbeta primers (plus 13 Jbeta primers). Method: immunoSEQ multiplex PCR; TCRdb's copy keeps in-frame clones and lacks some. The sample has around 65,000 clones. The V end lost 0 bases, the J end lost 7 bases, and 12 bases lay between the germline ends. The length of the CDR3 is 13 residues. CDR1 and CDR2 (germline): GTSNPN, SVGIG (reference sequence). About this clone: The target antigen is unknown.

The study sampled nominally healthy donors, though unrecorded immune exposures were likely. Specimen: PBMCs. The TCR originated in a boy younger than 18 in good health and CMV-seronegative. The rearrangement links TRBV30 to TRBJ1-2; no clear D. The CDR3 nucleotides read TGTGCCTGGAGTGTGATAGCTAACCCTGGCTACACCTTC. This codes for CAWSVIANPGYTF.